The following is a T cell receptor (beta chain) sequence with its context. These data originate in a study of blood T cell repertoires in COVID-19. The V gene's germline CDR1 is LNHNV and CDR2 YYDKDF (reference sequence). Trimming took off 3 bases at V and 7 bases at J, with 19 bases between the two ends. There are 16 residues in the CDR3. Per the original data handling: Amplification from reference gene primers served as the basis for estimated nucleated cell counts. Method: immunoSEQ multiplex PCR; TCRdb's copy keeps in-frame clones and lacks some. V and J calls and clone size are copied from that table; D and trimming were computed from the DNA. The data hold a few hundred thousand clones, with around nine tenths observed a single time.

Input material: peripheral blood. This clonotype was obtained from a woman in her forties or fifties with active or convalescent COVID-19. The V gene is TRBV15, the J gene TRBJ2-1; a weak D match, TRBD1 (5 bases). The CDR3 reads CATSRGLGVGQNEQFF. For the CDR3, the DNA is TGTGCCACCAGCAGGGGTTTAGGGGTGGGTCAAAATGAGCAGTTCTTC.